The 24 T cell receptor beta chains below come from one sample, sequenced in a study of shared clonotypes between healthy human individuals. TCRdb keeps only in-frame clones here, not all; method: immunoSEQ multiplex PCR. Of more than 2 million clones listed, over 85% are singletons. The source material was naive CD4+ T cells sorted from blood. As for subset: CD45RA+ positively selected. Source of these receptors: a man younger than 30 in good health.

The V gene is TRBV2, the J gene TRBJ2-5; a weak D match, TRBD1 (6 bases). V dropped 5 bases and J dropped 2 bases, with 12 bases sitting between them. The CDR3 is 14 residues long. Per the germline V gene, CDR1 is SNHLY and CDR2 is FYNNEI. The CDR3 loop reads CASSRGHLQETQYF. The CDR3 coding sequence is TGTGCCAGCAGTAGGGGACACCTACAAGAGACCCAGTACTTC.

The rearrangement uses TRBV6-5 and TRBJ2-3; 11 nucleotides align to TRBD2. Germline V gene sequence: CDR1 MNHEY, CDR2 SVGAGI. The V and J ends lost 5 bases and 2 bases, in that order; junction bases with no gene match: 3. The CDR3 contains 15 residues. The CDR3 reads CASSAGLADTDTQYF. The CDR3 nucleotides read TGTGCCAGCAGTGCGGGACTAGCGGACACAGATACGCAGTATTTT.

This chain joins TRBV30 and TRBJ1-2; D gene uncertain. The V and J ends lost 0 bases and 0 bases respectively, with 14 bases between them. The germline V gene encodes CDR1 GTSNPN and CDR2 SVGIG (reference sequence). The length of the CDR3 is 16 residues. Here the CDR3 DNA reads TGTGCCTGGAGTGTATCTCTCTTAAGAGCTAACTATGGCTACACCTTC. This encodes CAWSVSLLRANYGYTF.

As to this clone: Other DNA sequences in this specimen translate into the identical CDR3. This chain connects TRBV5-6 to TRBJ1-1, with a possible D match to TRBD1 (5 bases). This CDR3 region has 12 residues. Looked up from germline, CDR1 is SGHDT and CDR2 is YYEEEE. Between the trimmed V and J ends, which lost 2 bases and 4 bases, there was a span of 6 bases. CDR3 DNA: TGTGCCAGCAGCTTCGGGGGCACTGAAGCTTTCTTT. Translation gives CASSFGGTEAFF.

The CDR3 sequence is CAISAIQGYEQYF. The CDR3 coding sequence is TGTGCCATCAGTGCTATACAGGGCTACGAGCAGTACTTC. The genes are TRBV10-3 and TRBJ2-7; D possibly corresponds to TRBD1 (6 bases). CDR3 length: 13 amino acids. Germline-derived CDR1 and CDR2 are ENHRY and SYGVKD. The V end was cut by 4 bases, the J end by 3 bases, with 10 bases between.

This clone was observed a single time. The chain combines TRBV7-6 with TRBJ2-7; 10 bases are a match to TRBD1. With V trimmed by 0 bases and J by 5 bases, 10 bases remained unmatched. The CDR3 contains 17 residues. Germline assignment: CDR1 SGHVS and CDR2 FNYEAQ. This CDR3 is CASSLASWDRGADEQYF. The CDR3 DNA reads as TGTGCCAGCAGCTTAGCCTCGTGGGACAGGGGCGCCGACGAGCAGTACTTC. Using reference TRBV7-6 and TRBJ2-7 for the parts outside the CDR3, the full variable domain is GAGVSQSPRYKVTKRGQDVALRCDPISGHVSLYWYRQALGQGPEFLTYFNYEAQQDKSGLPNDRFSAERPEGSISTLTIQRTEQRDSAMYRCASSLASWDRGADEQYFGPGTRLTVT.

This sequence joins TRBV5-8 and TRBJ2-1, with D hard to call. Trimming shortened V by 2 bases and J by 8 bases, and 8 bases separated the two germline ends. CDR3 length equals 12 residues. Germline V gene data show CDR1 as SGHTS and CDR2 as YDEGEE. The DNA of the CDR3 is TGTGCCAGCAGCTTTAGTATCTATGAGCAGTTCTTC. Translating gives CASSFSIYEQFF.

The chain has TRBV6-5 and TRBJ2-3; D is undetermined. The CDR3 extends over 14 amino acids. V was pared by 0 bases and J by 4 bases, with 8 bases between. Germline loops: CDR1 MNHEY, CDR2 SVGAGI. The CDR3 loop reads CASSYSLEPDTQYF. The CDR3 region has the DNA TGTGCCAGCAGTTACTCCCTGGAGCCAGATACGCAGTATTTT.

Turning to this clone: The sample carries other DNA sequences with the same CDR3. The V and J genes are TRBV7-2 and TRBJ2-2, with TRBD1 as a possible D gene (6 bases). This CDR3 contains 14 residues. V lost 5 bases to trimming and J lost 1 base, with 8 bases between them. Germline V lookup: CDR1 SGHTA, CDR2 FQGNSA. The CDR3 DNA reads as TGTGCCAGCAGCCCGGACAGGAACACCGGGGAGCTGTTTTTT. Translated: CASSPDRNTGELFF.

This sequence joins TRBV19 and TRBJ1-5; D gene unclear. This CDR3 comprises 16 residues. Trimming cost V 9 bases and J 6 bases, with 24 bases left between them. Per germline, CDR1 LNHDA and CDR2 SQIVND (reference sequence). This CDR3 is CASGKPAGVKPQPQHF. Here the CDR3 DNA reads TGTGCCAGCGGAAAGCCCGCCGGTGTAAAACCTCAGCCCCAGCATTTT.

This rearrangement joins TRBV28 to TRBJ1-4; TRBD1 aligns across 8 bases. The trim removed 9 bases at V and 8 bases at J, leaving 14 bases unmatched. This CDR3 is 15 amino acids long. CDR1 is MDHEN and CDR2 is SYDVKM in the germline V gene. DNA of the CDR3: TGTGCCAGTCAATACTCGACTCAGGGGGCGGAAAAACTGTTTTTT. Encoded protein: CASQYSTQGAEKLFF.

The DNA for the CDR3 is TGTGCCAGCAGGAGTCCAGGGGATAATTCACCCCTCCACTTT. It translates to CASRSPGDNSPLHF. V and J are TRBV6-5 and TRBJ1-6; D is possibly TRBD1 (6 bases). The germline V gene has CDR1 MNHEY and CDR2 SVGAGI. V was shortened by 6 bases and J by 5 bases, with 11 bases between the two germline ends. The CDR3 is 14 amino acids.

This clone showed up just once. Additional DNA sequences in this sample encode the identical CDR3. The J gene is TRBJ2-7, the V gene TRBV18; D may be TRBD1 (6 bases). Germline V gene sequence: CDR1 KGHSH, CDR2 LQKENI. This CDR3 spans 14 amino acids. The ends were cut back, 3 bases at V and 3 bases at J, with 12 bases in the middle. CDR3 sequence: CASSPLQGSYEQYF. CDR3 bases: TGTGCCAGCTCACCTTTACAGGGAAGCTACGAGCAGTACTTC.

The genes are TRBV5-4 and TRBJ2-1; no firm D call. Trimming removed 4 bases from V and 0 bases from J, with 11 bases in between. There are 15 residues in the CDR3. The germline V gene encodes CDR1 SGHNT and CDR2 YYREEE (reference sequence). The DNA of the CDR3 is TGTGCCAGCAGCCGCACCGGGTACTCCTACAATGAGCAGTTCTTC. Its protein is CASSRTGYSYNEQFF.

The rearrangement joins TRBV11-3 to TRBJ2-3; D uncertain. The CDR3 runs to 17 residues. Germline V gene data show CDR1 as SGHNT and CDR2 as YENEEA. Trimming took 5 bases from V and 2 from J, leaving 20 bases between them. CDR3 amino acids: CASSLRWTDLVTDTQYF. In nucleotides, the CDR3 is TGTGCCAGCAGCCTTCGTTGGACCGACCTAGTCACAGATACGCAGTATTTT. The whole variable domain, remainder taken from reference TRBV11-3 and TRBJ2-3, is EAGVVQSPRYKIIEKKQPVAFWCNPISGHNTLYWYLQNLGQGPELLIRYENEEAVDDSQLPKDRFSAERLKGVDSTLKIQPAELGDSAVYLCASSLRWTDLVTDTQYFGPGTRLTVL.

Here the CDR3 reads CASSWDRGRWETQYF. In DNA form, the CDR3 reads TGTGCCAGCAGCTGGGACAGGGGGCGCTGGGAGACCCAGTACTTC. The chain joins TRBV5-4 to TRBJ2-5; 12 bases are a match to TRBD1. The CDR3 runs 15 residues. Germline CDR1 and CDR2: SGHNT and YYREEE (reference sequence). V was pared by 3 bases and J by 5 bases, with 5 bases of the junction left unmatched. The variable domain in full, completed from reference TRBV5-4 and TRBJ2-5, reads ETGVTQSPTHLIKTRGQQVTLRCSSQSGHNTVSWYQQALGQGPQFIFQYYREEENGRGNFPPRFSGLQFPNYSSELNVNALELDDSALYLCASSWDRGRWETQYFGPGTRLLVL.

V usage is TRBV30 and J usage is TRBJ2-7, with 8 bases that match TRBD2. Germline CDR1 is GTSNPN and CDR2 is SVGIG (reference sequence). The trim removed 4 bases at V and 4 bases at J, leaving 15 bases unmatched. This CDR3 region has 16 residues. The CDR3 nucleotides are TGTGCCTGGACCAAACGGGGCGCGGGAGGCCCGTACGAGCAGTACTTC. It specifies CAWTKRGAGGPYEQYF. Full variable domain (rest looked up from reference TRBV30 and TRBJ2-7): SQTIHQWPATLVQPVGSPLSLECTVEGTSNPNLYWYRQAAGRGLQLLFYSVGIGQISSEVPQNLSASRPQDRQFILSSKKLLLSDSGFYLCAWTKRGAGGPYEQYFGPGTRLTVT.

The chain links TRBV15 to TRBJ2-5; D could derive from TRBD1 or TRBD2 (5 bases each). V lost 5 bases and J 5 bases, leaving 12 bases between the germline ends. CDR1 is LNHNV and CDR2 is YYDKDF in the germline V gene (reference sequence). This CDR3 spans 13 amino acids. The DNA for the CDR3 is TGTGCCACCAGCGGCCGGGGACCCGAGACCCAGTACTTC. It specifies CATSGRGPETQYF.

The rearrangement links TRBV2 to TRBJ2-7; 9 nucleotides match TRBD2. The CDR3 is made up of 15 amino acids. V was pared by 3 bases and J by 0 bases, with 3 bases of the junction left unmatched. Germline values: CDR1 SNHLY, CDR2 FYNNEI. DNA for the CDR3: TGTGCCAGCAGTGAGCGGGAGGGACCCTCCTACGAGCAGTACTTC. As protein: CASSEREGPSYEQYF.

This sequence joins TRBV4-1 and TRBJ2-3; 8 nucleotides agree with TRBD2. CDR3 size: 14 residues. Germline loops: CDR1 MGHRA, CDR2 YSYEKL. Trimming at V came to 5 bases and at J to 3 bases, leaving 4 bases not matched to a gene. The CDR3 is CASSAGGVTDTQYF. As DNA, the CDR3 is TGCGCCAGCAGCGCGGGAGGTGTGACAGATACGCAGTATTTT.

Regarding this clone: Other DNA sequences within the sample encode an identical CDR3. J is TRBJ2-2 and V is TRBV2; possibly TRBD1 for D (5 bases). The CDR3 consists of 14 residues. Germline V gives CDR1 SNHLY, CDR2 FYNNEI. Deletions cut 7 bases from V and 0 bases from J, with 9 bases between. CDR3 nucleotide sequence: TGTGCCAGCAAGGGGCAGGCGAACACCGGGGAGCTGTTTTTT. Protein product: CASKGQANTGELFF.

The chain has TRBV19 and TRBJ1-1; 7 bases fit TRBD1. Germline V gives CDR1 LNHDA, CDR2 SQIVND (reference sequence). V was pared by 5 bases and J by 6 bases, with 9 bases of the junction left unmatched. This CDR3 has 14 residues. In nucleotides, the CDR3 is TGTGCCAGTAGTTTTAATAGCCAGGGGGCTGAAGCTTTCTTT. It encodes CASSFNSQGAEAFF. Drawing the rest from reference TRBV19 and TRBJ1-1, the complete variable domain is DGGITQSPKYLFRKEGQNVTLSCEQNLNHDAMYWYRQDPGQGLRLIYYSQIVNDFQKGDIAEGYSVSREKKESFPLTVTSAQKNPTAFYLCASSFNSQGAEAFFGQGTRLTVV.

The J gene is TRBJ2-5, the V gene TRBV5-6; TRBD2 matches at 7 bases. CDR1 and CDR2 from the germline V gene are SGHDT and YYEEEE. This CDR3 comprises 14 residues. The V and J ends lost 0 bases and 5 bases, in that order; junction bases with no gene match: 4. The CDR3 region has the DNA TGTGCCAGCAGCTTGGGACTAGCCACGGAGACCCAGTACTTC. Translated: CASSLGLATETQYF.

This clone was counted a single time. The CDR3 sequence is CASSADPGLSSYNSPLHF. CDR3 nucleotide sequence: TGTGCCAGCAGCGCGGACCCGGGGCTGAGCTCCTATAATTCACCCCTCCACTTT. The chain has TRBV9 and TRBJ1-6; TRBD1 might be the D (5 bases). Germline assignment: CDR1 SGDLS and CDR2 YYNGEE. Trimming removed 3 bases at V and 0 bases at J, with 16 bases between. The CDR3 contains 18 residues. The whole variable domain, filled in from reference TRBV9 and TRBJ1-6, reads DSGVTQTPKHLITATGQRVTLRCSPRSGDLSVYWYQQSLDQGLQFLIQYYNGEERAKGNILERFSAQQFPDLHSELNLSSLELGDSALYFCASSADPGLSSYNSPLHFGNGTRLTVT.